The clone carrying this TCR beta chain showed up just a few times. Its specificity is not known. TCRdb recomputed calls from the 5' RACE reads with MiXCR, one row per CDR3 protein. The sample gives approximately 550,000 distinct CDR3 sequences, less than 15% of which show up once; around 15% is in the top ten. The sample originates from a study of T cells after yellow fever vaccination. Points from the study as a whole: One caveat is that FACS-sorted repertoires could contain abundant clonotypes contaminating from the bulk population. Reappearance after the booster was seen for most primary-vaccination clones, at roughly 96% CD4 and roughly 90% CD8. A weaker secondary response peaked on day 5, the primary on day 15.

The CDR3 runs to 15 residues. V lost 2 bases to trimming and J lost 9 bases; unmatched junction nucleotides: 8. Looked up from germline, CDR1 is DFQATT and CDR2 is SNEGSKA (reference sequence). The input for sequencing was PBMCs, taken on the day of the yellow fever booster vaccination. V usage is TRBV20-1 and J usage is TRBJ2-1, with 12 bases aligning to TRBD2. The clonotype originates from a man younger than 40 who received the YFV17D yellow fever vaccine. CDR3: CSARLRLAGAREQFF. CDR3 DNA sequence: TGCAGTGCTAGACTTCGACTAGCGGGAGCTCGTGAGCAGTTCTTC.